Listed below are T cell receptor beta chains from one sample, sequenced in a study of blood T cells in healthy people across ages. TCRdb analysed the 5' RACE reads with MiXCR anew, one entry per CDR3 protein. The profile shows 800,000 or so distinct CDR3 sequences, approximately 59% of them singletons. Sequenced material: blood. Receptors originate from a young man in good health. Each CDR3 is given with its conserved first and last residue. Each record gives: clone size, V gene, D gene, J gene, CDR3 protein, CDR3 DNA. The D gene is left open where the match is weak. Clone size, where shown, is once, few, many, or a class for clones that have expanded.

-	TRBV15	-	TRBJ1-1	CATSRDAVGTEDFF	TGTGCCACCAGCAGGGACGCGGTTGGAACTGAAGATTTCTTT
-	TRBV12-3/TRBV12-4	-	TRBJ2-7	CASSFSDRYEQYF	TGTGCCAGCAGTTTCAGTGATCGCTACGAGCAGTACTTC
-	TRBV5-1	-	TRBJ1-5	CASSSTVNQPQHF	TGCGCCAGCAGCTCGACAGTCAATCAGCCCCAGCATTTT
-	TRBV28	-	TRBJ2-7	CASKDQGHEQYF	TGTGCCAGCAAGGATCAAGGCCACGAGCAGTACTTC
-	TRBV28	-	TRBJ1-1	CASSLLGLGTEAFF	TGTGCCAGCAGTTTACTCGGTCTTGGCACTGAAGCTTTCTTT
-	TRBV28	-	TRBJ2-7	CASSGPFLSYEQYF	TGTGCCAGCAGCGGACCTTTTTTATCCTACGAGCAGTACTTC
-	TRBV25-1	TRBD2	TRBJ2-3	CASLGTSYADTQYF	TGTGCCAGCCTCGGGACTAGTTACGCAGATACGCAGTATTTT
-	TRBV6-2/TRBV6-3	-	TRBJ2-1	CASSPYEKDNEQFF	TGTGCCAGCAGTCCGTACGAAAAGGACAATGAGCAGTTCTTC
once	TRBV28	-	TRBJ2-7	CASSSIRDTASDEQYF	TGTGCCAGCAGTTCCATCCGGGACACCGCCTCCGACGAGCAGTACTTC
-	TRBV29-1	-	TRBJ2-1	CSVDPRGASSYNEQFF	TGCAGCGTTGATCCGCGCGGCGCCAGCTCCTACAATGAGCAGTTCTTC
once	TRBV20-1	TRBD1	TRBJ1-5	CSARSIQGENQPQHF	TGCAGTGCTAGAAGTATCCAGGGGGAAAATCAGCCCCAGCATTTT
few	TRBV7-2	TRBD2	TRBJ2-5	CASSAVRTSFETQYF	TGTGCCAGCAGCGCAGTTCGGACTAGTTTCGAGACCCAGTACTTC
-	TRBV6-5	TRBD1	TRBJ2-7	CASSNGDSSYNEQYF	TGTGCCAGCAGTAACGGGGACAGCTCCTACAATGAGCAGTACTTC
-	TRBV6-6	TRBD1	TRBJ1-6	CATGTESYNSPLHF	TGTGCCACCGGGACAGAAAGTTATAATTCACCCCTCCACTTT
few	TRBV7-2	-	TRBJ2-6	CASSVTGGANVLTF	TGTGCCAGCAGCGTAACAGGTGGGGCCAACGTCCTGACTTTC
-	TRBV5-1	TRBD1	TRBJ2-7	CASSRGQGLGEQYF	TGCGCCAGCAGCAGGGGACAGGGTTTGGGCGAGCAGTACTTC
once	TRBV20-1	TRBD1	TRBJ1-2	CSARRTGTINYGYTF	TGCAGTGCTAGGCGGACAGGGACCATTAACTATGGCTACACCTTC
-	TRBV7-9	-	TRBJ1-5	CASSLSFGRGGGLSNQPQHF	TGTGCCAGCAGCTTGAGCTTCGGCAGGGGAGGCGGTCTTAGCAATCAGCCCCAGCATTTT
-	TRBV29-1	-	TRBJ2-5	CSVEGVGGRETQYF	TGCAGCGTTGAGGGGGTAGGAGGGAGAGAGACCCAGTACTTC
-	TRBV12-3/TRBV12-4	-	TRBJ2-1	CASSLSIEWAGNEQFF	TGTGCCAGCAGTTTAAGTATTGAATGGGCAGGGAATGAGCAGTTCTTC
-	TRBV14	-	TRBJ2-4	CASSQDRYIQYF	TGTGCCAGCAGCCAAGACCGGTACATTCAGTACTTC
-	TRBV7-8	-	TRBJ2-3	CASSSFRRPGWSDTQYF	TGTGCCAGCAGCTCATTCCGAAGGCCAGGGTGGTCAGATACGCAGTATTTT
few	TRBV28	-	TRBJ1-2	CAIKRPGGGTYGYTF	TGTGCCATTAAACGACCCGGCGGGGGGACCTATGGCTACACCTTC
once	TRBV7-9	-	TRBJ1-4	CASSSIEGLFF	TGTGCCAGCAGCTCGATAGAAGGACTGTTTTTT
few	TRBV20-1	-	TRBJ2-5	CSARDLSRDQETQYF	TGCAGTGCTAGAGATTTGTCACGCGACCAAGAGACCCAGTACTTC
few	TRBV6-2/TRBV6-3	TRBD2	TRBJ2-1	CASSYVTSGGIYNEQFF	TGTGCCAGCAGTTACGTAACTAGCGGGGGTATCTACAATGAGCAGTTCTTC
-	TRBV18	-	TRBJ2-5	CASSPGDVGTQYF	TGTGCCAGCTCACCAGGAGACGTAGGGACCCAGTACTTC
-	TRBV29-1	-	TRBJ2-1	CSVEEDLNEQFF	TGCAGCGTTGAAGAGGACCTCAATGAGCAGTTCTTC
-	TRBV4-3	-	TRBJ2-1	CASRGLAPYNEQFF	TGCGCCAGCAGGGGGCTAGCGCCTTACAATGAGCAGTTCTTC
few	TRBV12-3/TRBV12-4	-	TRBJ1-6	CASSFGQVNSPLHF	TGTGCCAGCAGTTTTGGTCAGGTTAATTCACCCCTCCACTTT
-	TRBV3-1	-	TRBJ2-5	CASSQDTYNNEQYF	TGTGCCAGCAGCCAAGATACCTACAACAATGAGCAGTACTTC
-	TRBV4-3	-	TRBJ2-4	CASSQDRTGGFNIQYF	TGCGCCAGCAGCCAAGATAGAACAGGAGGGTTTAACATTCAGTACTTC
-	TRBV27	-	TRBJ2-7	CASSPRQTISYEQYF	TGTGCCAGCAGTCCCCGACAGACCATCTCCTACGAGCAGTACTTC
-	TRBV7-3	TRBD1	TRBJ2-3	CASSRDRGGDTQYF	TGTGCCAGCAGCAGGGACAGGGGGGGTGATACGCAGTATTTT
-	TRBV11-1	-	TRBJ1-2	CASSLSTADYGYTF	TGTGCCAGCAGCTTGAGTACTGCCGACTATGGCTACACCTTC
-	TRBV4-2	-	TRBJ2-7	CASSHPGAVSYEQYF	TGTGCCAGCAGCCACCCGGGGGCAGTCTCCTACGAGCAGTACTTC
few	TRBV29-1	-	TRBJ2-7	CSVESGPSYEQYF	TGCAGCGTTGAATCAGGACCCAGCTACGAGCAGTACTTC
-	TRBV4-1	-	TRBJ2-3	CASSRGALTDTQYF	TGCGCCAGCAGTCGGGGGGCCCTGACAGATACGCAGTATTTT
few	TRBV29-1	TRBD1	TRBJ1-2	CSVSGLSRDSSNYGYTF	TGCAGCGTTTCCGGGCTAAGCCGGGACAGTAGCAACTATGGCTACACCTTC